This T cell receptor beta chain was sequenced in a study of blood T cell repertoires in COVID-19. Study background: The samples span acute and convalescent COVID-19 from the United States, Italy and Spain.

Assay used: immunoSEQ multiplex PCR; TCRdb lists only in-frame clones, some missing. The table shows around 90,000 clones, with approximately 86% occurring only once. CDR3 length: 14 residues. Between the trimmed V and J ends, which lost 2 bases and 5 bases, there was a span of 12 bases. Germline values: CDR1 MNHEY, CDR2 SVGAGI. This sequence originates from a male donor with acute or convalescent COVID-19. The specimen was peripheral blood. The gene calls are TRBV6-5 and TRBJ1-2; maybe TRBD1 (5 bases). The CDR3 here is CASSYTTGDYGYTF. The CDR3 DNA follows: TGTGCCAGCAGTTACACGACGGGGGATTATGGCTACACCTTC.